This record covers a single TCR beta chain. The antigen it recognizes is unknown. The method behind the library was the immunoSEQ multiplex PCR assay. For the multiplex PCR, a mixture combining 60 forward primers for TCR Vbeta segments and 13 reverse primers for TCR Jbeta segments was used. The CDR3 region of rearranged TCR beta genes was amplified from genomic DNA by a multiplex PCR assay. The amplified TCR beta libraries were sequenced on the Illumina HiSeq System as 87-base-pair reads. The authors' analysis ran thus. A later analysis tallied around 82 million unique TCR beta chains across the 610 or so repertoires, and some 10 million of those chains were shared by two or more donors. A nearest-neighbor algorithm error-corrected the raw reads and collapsed the reads into unique sequences, merging closely related sequences to remove PCR and sequencing errors. CDR3 sequences were aligned to IMGT reference sequences to assign V, D and J gene segments. For a sequence to be retained, a match of at least six nucleotides to both a V gene segment and a J gene segment was required. Rearrangements were classified as productive when the CDR3 lacked stop codons and remained in frame with V and J, and all other rearrangements were classified as non-productive. Following IMGT convention, CDR3 was defined as the stretch from the second conserved V-encoded cysteine to the conserved J-encoded phenylalanine. Sequences without an unambiguous match to a single V gene segment were excluded from the earlier analysis of approximately 560 of the donors. An earlier analysis of a few hundred of the donors classified V segments as functional when productive rearrangements were above 56.7% and as segregating when the standard deviation between donors was above 5%. A statistical classification framework was built for diagnosing cytomegalovirus status from the catalog of TCR beta chain sequences. In a later analysis, V and J genes were assigned by comparing TCR nucleotide sequences against IMGT/GENE-DB human TR gene sequences. The TCRdist pipeline was used in a later analysis to assign CDR3 sequences and most-parsimonious VDJ recombination scenarios. In a later analysis, every TCR beta chain was defined by the combination of its CDR3 amino acid sequence and its V-gene family, and reads without a unique V-gene family were dropped. To address suspected cross-contamination and a sequencing artifact, a later analysis removed 592 highly shared, low-generation-probability nucleotide sequences. For each public chain, a later analysis derived a clonal expansion index from normalized ranks of inferred template counts within each repertoire. In a later analysis, generation probabilities were computed with a VDJ recombination model fitted to out-of-frame rearrangements, and the resulting probabilities were checked against IGoR. In a later analysis, TCR-TCR, TCR-HLA and TCR-CMV co-occurrence was scored with hypergeometric tests, and a repertoire-size bias correction was applied to TCR pairs. In a later analysis, false discovery rates were estimated by permuting HLA or CMV assignments 20 times. In a later analysis, co-occurring TCRs were grouped using DBSCAN, with TCRdist sequence similarity added in when clustering inside HLA-allele-positive subsets. Co-occurrence clustering excluded repertoires with fewer than 30,000 or more than 120,000 public chains, plus five with anomalous nucleotide sharing. Entries here come from immuneACCESS through TCRdb and include only in-frame sequences with V and J called. Some clones fail to appear in such tables; in the studies checked, an unresolved V gene covers under half of the shortfall, and the cause of the remainder is unknown. V and J calls and clone size are those listed in that table; D and trimming were worked out from the DNA. The table for this sample lists 140,000 or so clones. The ten largest account for 0.96% of the sample.

The cohort consisted of some 730 healthy bone marrow donors. At the time of sampling, every cohort member was nominally healthy, though immune exposures that went unrecorded were likely present. The donor was CMV seronegative and belonged to the group of approximately 320 seronegative cohort members. Every donor gave a peripheral blood sample, and the peripheral blood mononuclear cells from that sample were used for TCR beta sequencing. The Qiagen DNeasy Blood Extraction Kit was used to extract genomic DNA from the blood cell samples. CDR1 and CDR2 (MNHEY, SMNVEV) derive from the germline V gene (reference sequence). The CDR3 runs 15 residues from the cysteine to the phenylalanine. CDR3 DNA only is kept here, 45 bases in frame from base 1. The germline ends are 13 bases apart after V is trimmed by 3 bases and J by 2 bases. The sample is drawn from a study of cytomegalovirus exposure and HLA in healthy donors (dated by TCRdb to the late 2010s). Regarding the complete study: In an earlier analysis of some 610 of the donors, around 300 Gb of sequence data and approximately 100 million unique TCR beta sequences from about 190 million T cells were reported. To study patterns of TCR occurrence, a later analysis re-analyzed previously published TCR beta repertoires from around 660 donors and added high-resolution HLA genotyping. Donor age, sex, ethnicity and CMV serostatus were collected together with the repertoire data. Rather than using new phenotypic data, the later analysis identified candidate immune exposures from TCR beta sequences and from how often those sequences occurred across donors. A later genetic analysis took genome-wide SNP genotypes for about 65% of the roughly 670 donors and used that subset as a discovery cohort. Of the approximately 400 genotyped donors, more than 75% were placed in the genetic ancestry cluster associated with self-reported Caucasian donors. In addition to the first cohort of several hundred subjects, a separate validation cohort of approximately 110 different subjects was used. To decide whether each TCR beta V gene segment behaved as functional or pseudogenic, an earlier analysis of some 540 of the donors relied on high-throughput TCR beta sequencing. The aim of the study was to test whether cataloging public T cell receptors could identify signatures of past pathogen exposure. To predict cytomegalovirus infection status, the study brought together high-throughput TCR immunosequencing, statistical association of individual TCRs with disease status, and machine learning. The number of donors typed differed by locus, with roughly 620-640 for A, B, C, DRB1 and DQB1, around 520 for DQA1, 606 for DPA1, and approximately 470 for DPB1. The study used immunosequencing to profile the T cell repertoires of approximately 640 subjects and linked those repertoires to cytomegalovirus serostatus. Among approximately 370 genotyped donors of the cohort, an average of roughly 230,000 unique TCR beta nucleotide sequences was sequenced per donor, of which roughly 17% were non-productive. Several DR-DQ haplotypes were handled as single units for association and clustering because linkage in the cohort was strong. All discovery cohort repertoires had been generated on a single sequencing platform. Class I and class II HLA loci were covered by the typing at four-digit resolution. An early release that covered about 640 HLA-typed donors contained around 330 gigabases of sequencing data and 70 million to 100 million unique TCR sequences. The investigation overall reported the following: Linkage disequilibrium might explain the correlated functional status among segregating V segments, but an unknown experimental factor could not be ruled out. An earlier analysis of approximately 530 of the donors showed that most TCR beta V segments appeared in productive rearrangements either about 87% or about 30% of the time, which broadly matched IMGT annotations. When HLA alleles, especially DR and DQ, strongly co-occurred, attributing TCR associations to individual alleles was difficult. A further reported finding was that TCR beta sequences accurately predicted the HLA-A and HLA-B alleles for most subjects in the first cohort. A later analysis associated about 17,000 TCR beta sequences with specific HLA alleles at a false discovery rate of 0.05. A later analysis found that TCR association rates varied across HLA loci, with DRB1 alleles showing the most associated TCRs and HLA-C alleles the fewest. Across donors, most TCR sequences were observed very rarely, whereas some public TCRs were present in many individuals. In vitro tests confirmed that a few of the cytomegalovirus-associated TCR beta chains recognize cytomegalovirus antigens. Roughly uniform sequencing depth across donors was assumed in presence/absence analyses, although this assumption may not hold. Compared with equally common non-associated chains, HLA-associated TCR beta chains in a later analysis were more clonally expanded and had lower generation probabilities. The earlier analysis of about 600 of the donors excluded 15 to 20 rarely observed V segments, including chromosome 9 orphons, because counts were too low. The 87-base-pair reads could not distinguish some IMGT-functional V segments, including TRBV6-2 and TRBV6-3, so those segments were excluded. This cohort had only TCR beta chains sequenced, and the lack of alpha or paired-chain data limited which features could be detected. In a later genetic analysis, a missense DCLRE1C variant was associated with V-gene and J-gene trimming of TCR beta chains, and the association was replicated in an independent cohort. Because HLA typing was missing for some donors at each locus, association tests included only the typed subset. The authors suggested that the approach could potentially be generalized to other disease states and immunological phenotypes. The classifier was reported to diagnose cytomegalovirus status with high specificity and sensitivity in both the original and validation cohorts. A cluster of highly shared sequence variants was judged likely to be a technical artifact of the sequencing pipeline. In a later analysis, most CMV-associated TCR beta chains were found to appear HLA-restricted, with HLA associations seemingly driven largely by CMV exposure. Compared with the roughly 710-donor mean, donors in an Asian-associated ancestry cluster had fewer N-insertions in productive TCRs, according to a later genetic analysis. The study gave a list of around 170 TCR beta chains associated with cytomegalovirus. For the cohort, immune exposure information was limited to CMV serostatus. According to a later analysis, parvovirus B19, influenza, CMV and Epstein-Barr virus appeared linked to several top co-occurrence clusters.

The sequence joins TRBV27 to TRBJ2-5; tentative D gene TRBD1, with 6 bases matching. The sequencing sample was made of PBMCs. This clonotype originated in a male donor in good health and CMV-seronegative. Here is the DNA: TGTGCCAGCAGTTTCATCGAGAGGGGGCAAGAGACCCAGTACTTC. The translation is CASSFIERGQETQYF.